One sample yielded the 5 T cell receptor beta chains listed below, sequenced in a study of blood T cell repertoires in COVID-19. The assay was immunoSEQ multiplex PCR, and TCRdb's table has in-frame clones only and misses some. The table records under 14,000 clones, 87% of them present only once. The sequenced sample consisted of peripheral blood. The receptors shown here come from a man aged 25-40 years with active or convalescent COVID-19.

The gene calls are TRBV2 and TRBJ1-2; D not certain. Germline CDR1 and CDR2: SNHLY and FYNNEI. CDR3 length: 15 residues. The ends were cut back, 3 bases at V and 0 bases at J, with 11 bases in the middle. CDR3 nucleotide sequence: TGTGCCAGCAGTGAGAGCTACCTTTCTAACTATGGCTACACCTTC. Translated: CASSESYLSNYGYTF. Full variable domain (outside the CDR3, taken from reference TRBV2 and TRBJ1-2): EPEVTQTPSHQVTQMGQEVILRCVPISNHLYFYWYRQILGQKVEFLVSFYNNEISEKSEIFDDQFSVERPDGSNFTLKIRSTKLEDSAMYFCASSESYLSNYGYTFGSGTRLTVV.

This chain joins TRBV4-1 and TRBJ2-1; D unresolved. The CDR3 loop spans 17 amino acids. CDR1 MGHRA and CDR2 YSYEKL come from the germline V gene. With 1 base removed from V and 0 bases from J, the gap between germline ends came to 13 bases. The CDR3 bases are TGCGCCAGCAGCCAAGGAGGCGGATCTAGCTCCTACAATGAGCAGTTCTTC. This sequence encodes CASSQGGGSSSYNEQFF.

This clone was seen once. This chain connects TRBV10-3 to TRBJ1-1; the D gene is possibly TRBD1 (6 bases). CDR3 length equals 15 residues. From germline, CDR1 is ENHRY and CDR2 SYGVKD. V was clipped by 3 bases and J by 3 bases, with 14 bases between them. The chain's CDR3 is CAISDSRTAYTEAFF. In DNA form, the CDR3 reads TGTGCCATCAGTGACTCCCGGACAGCTTACACTGAAGCTTTCTTT.

The rearrangement joins TRBV7-2 to TRBJ1-2, with D tentatively TRBD1 (6 bases). Trimming shortened V by 1 base and J by 6 bases, and 12 bases separated the two germline ends. The CDR3 loop spans 14 amino acids. Germline V gene lookup returns CDR1 SGHTA and CDR2 FQGNSA. The CDR3 nucleotides read TGTGCCAGCAGCTTAGGGGCAGGGGATCATGGCTACACCTTC. Translating it yields CASSLGAGDHGYTF.

This clone counts as medium-sized (0.01 to 0.1%). The V gene is TRBV3-1 (or the pseudogene TRBV3-2), the J gene TRBJ1-3; no definite D call. Germline CDR1 is LGHDT and CDR2 is YNNKEL (reference sequence). V was shortened by 0 bases and J by 8 bases, with 17 bases between the two germline ends. This CDR3 is built from 16 residues. CDR3 region: CASSQEGTVGSDTIYF. CDR3 DNA: TGTGCCAGCAGCCAAGAAGGAACAGTGGGGAGCGACACCATATATTTT.